These T cell receptor beta chains were read from a single sample in a study of blood T cell repertoires in COVID-19. Sequencing used immunoSEQ multiplex PCR; TCRdb keeps in-frame clones, though not all of them. This table holds some 250,000 clones, around 88% found once. The sequencing sample was made of PBMCs or T cells enriched from blood (not recorded which). Source of these receptors: a man aged 35-49 years who had recovered from COVID-19. The CDR3 runs from the conserved cysteine through the conserved F or W. The order of the fields is J gene, V gene, CDR3 length, clone size, D gene, CDR3 DNA, CDR3 protein. The D gene is left open where the match is weak. Expanded clones get a size class; other rows say once, few or many, or leave the size out.

TRBJ1-1 TRBV30 12 - - TGTGCCTGGAGCAAAGGGGGGGAACAAGCTTTCTTT CAWSKGGEQAFF
TRBJ1-5 TRBV6-6 18 - TRBD1 TGTGCCAGCAGCCGACGCGGACAGGGCAGTTATAGCAATCAGCCCCAGCATTTT CASSRRGQGSYSNQPQHF
TRBJ1-5 TRBV2 13 once - TGTGCCAGCAGTGCTACAGGGAATCAGCCCCAGCATTTT CASSATGNQPQHF
TRBJ2-7 TRBV2 14 - TRBD2 TGTGCCACTCGACTAGCGGCTAGCTCCTACGAGCAGTACTTC CATRLAASSYEQYF
TRBJ1-1 TRBV18 16 - TRBD1 TGTGCCAGCTCACCACTTGCGGGACAGGGGGCCACTGAAGCTTTCTTT CASSPLAGQGATEAFF
TRBJ2-6 TRBV3-1/TRBV3-2 16 - TRBD2 TGTGCCAGCAGCCTCCCGGGAGGACCTGGGGCCAACGTCCTGACTTTC CASSLPGGPGANVLTF
TRBJ1-5 TRBV2 15 - TRBD1 TGTGCCAGCAGTGTAGGACAGGCTAGCAATCAGCCCCAGCATTTT CASSVGQASNQPQHF
TRBJ1-2 TRBV5-6 14 - - TGTGCCAGCAGCTCTGTCGGGGCTAACTATGGCTACACCTTC CASSSVGANYGYTF
TRBJ1-1 TRBV4-1 15 - - TGCGCCAGCAGCCAAGTGGCGGGGGTGGACACTGAAGCTTTCTTT CASSQVAGVDTEAFF
TRBJ1-6 TRBV6-5 14 - TRBD1 TGTGCCAGCAGTTACTCGGGACAGGTTTCACCCCTCCACTTT CASSYSGQVSPLHF
TRBJ2-7 TRBV19 14 - TRBD2 TGTGCCAGTAGTATCGGGGAGGGTTCCTACGAGCAGTACTTC CASSIGEGSYEQYF
TRBJ1-5 TRBV28 13 - - TGTGCCAGCAGTCTCAGGTTCAATCAGCCCCAGCATTTT CASSLRFNQPQHF
TRBJ2-5 TRBV9 17 - TRBD2 TGTGCCAGCAGCCCTCTTAAGACTAGCGGGGTCCAAGAGACCCAGTACTTC CASSPLKTSGVQETQYF
TRBJ1-6 TRBV18 13 - - TGTGCCAGCCGACCGACCGGGAATTCACCCCTCCACTTT CASRPTGNSPLHF
TRBJ1-1 TRBV9 17 - - TGTGCCAGCAGCGTAAGTGGGACGGGGGGCGGAGGCACTGAAGCTTTCTTT CASSVSGTGGGGTEAFF
TRBJ1-6 TRBV6-5 16 - TRBD1 TGTGCCAGCAGTTATTTCCCGGGACAGGAGGGTTCACCCCTCCACTTT CASSYFPGQEGSPLHF
TRBJ2-2 TRBV10-3 12 - - TGTGCCATCAAGTCGGACACCGGGGAGCTGTTTTTT CAIKSDTGELFF
TRBJ2-2 TRBV9 15 - TRBD1 TGTGCCAGCAGCGTCACCGGGACAGGGCACGGGGAGCTGTTTTTT CASSVTGTGHGELFF
TRBJ2-3 TRBV4-3 15 - TRBD2 TGCGCCAGCAGTCGAGCGGGAGGGGGCACAGATACGCAGTATTTT CASSRAGGGTDTQYF
TRBJ2-7 TRBV9 14 - TRBD1 TGTGCCAGCAGCCAGGGACAGGGGGCTTACGAGCAGTACTTC CASSQGQGAYEQYF
TRBJ2-7 TRBV4-1 20 - TRBD2 TGCGCCAGCAGCCACCCGGGGGGACTAGCGGGGGGCCGCAGTTCCTACGAGCAGTACTTC CASSHPGGLAGGRSSYEQYF
TRBJ1-4 TRBV9 17 once - TGTGCCAGCAGCGTAGGGGTGGGCTACGCAACTAATGAAAAACTGTTTTTT CASSVGVGYATNEKLFF
TRBJ2-3 TRBV29-1 14 - - TGCAGCGTTGAGGGGCACTCTAGCACAGATACGCAGTATTTT CSVEGHSSTDTQYF
TRBJ2-7 TRBV19 14 once TRBD1 TGTGCCAGTAGTATAAGGCAGGGGGCTTACGAGCAGTACTTC CASSIRQGAYEQYF
TRBJ1-2 TRBV19 15 once TRBD1 TGTGCCAGTAGTGGACCGGGACAGTCAAACTATGGCTACACCTTC CASSGPGQSNYGYTF
TRBJ2-7 TRBV4-1 18 - TRBD2 TGCGCCAGCAGCCAACAGATCCGGGGACTAGCGGGAATAGGTGAGCAGTACTTC CASSQQIRGLAGIGEQYF
TRBJ1-1 TRBV29-1 16 - TRBD1 TGCAGCGTGGGGGGACAGGGCGGGAGAATGAACACTGAAGCTTTCTTT CSVGGQGGRMNTEAFF
TRBJ2-7 TRBV28 12 - - TGTGCCAGCACGTTCGGGGTCGGCGAGCAGTACTTC CASTFGVGEQYF
TRBJ1-2 TRBV6-5 13 - - TGTGCCTTAGGGACACCACTAGACTATGGCTACACCTTC CALGTPLDYGYTF
TRBJ2-2 TRBV11-2 14 once TRBD2 TGTGCCAGCAGCTTAAGAGGGAGGGACGGGGAGCTGTTTTTT CASSLRGRDGELFF
TRBJ2-1 TRBV7-8 16 - TRBD2 TGTGCCAGCAGCTTCCTTGGCGGGGGATCCTACAATGAGCAGTTCTTC CASSFLGGGSYNEQFF
TRBJ1-4 TRBV7-9 18 - - TGTGCCAGCAGCTTGGGAATCGATACGACAGTCGTAGATGAAAAACTGTTTTTT CASSLGIDTTVVDEKLFF
TRBJ1-2 TRBV6-5 15 - - TGTGCCACCTTCTACGGGACACCCAATGACTATGGCTACACCTTC CATFYGTPNDYGYTF
TRBJ2-1 TRBV28 13 - - TGTGCCAGCAGCCATGACAGAGACAATGAGCAGTTCTTC CASSHDRDNEQFF
TRBJ2-3 TRBV20-1 15 - TRBD2 TGCAGTGCTAGTAATGCGGGAGGGCCTGAAGATACGCAGTATTTT CSASNAGGPEDTQYF
TRBJ1-2 TRBV18 15 - TRBD1 TGTGCCAGCTCACCCGAACCGACAGGGGGCCATGGCTACACCTTC CASSPEPTGGHGYTF
TRBJ1-2 TRBV6-1 15 - - TGTGCCAGCAGTGATAACAGGGTACGCAACTATGGCTACACCTTC CASSDNRVRNYGYTF
TRBJ2-2 TRBV7-9 15 - TRBD1 TGTGCCAGCAACAACCGGGACAGGGTCCCCGGGGAGCTGTTTTTT CASNNRDRVPGELFF
TRBJ1-1 TRBV27 16 - - TGTGCCAGCAGAAGATACCGGGACACGGAAAACACTGAAGCTTTCTTT CASRRYRDTENTEAFF
TRBJ1-5 TRBV19 16 - - TGTGCCAGTAGCGCGACCGAGCGGGGACGCAATCAGCCCCAGCATTTT CASSATERGRNQPQHF
TRBJ2-5 TRBV7-2 11 - - TGTGCCAGCAGCTCAAAATCGACCCAGTACTTC CASSSKSTQYF
TRBJ1-4 TRBV7-6 12 - - TGTGCCAGCAGCTTAGTCGGTGAAAAACTGTTTTTT CASSLVGEKLFF
TRBJ2-3 TRBV2 15 once - TGTGCCAGCAGTGAGGGCCCGCCCCAGGTAGATACGCAGTATTTT CASSEGPPQVDTQYF